This is a list of T cell receptor beta chains from one sample in a study of blood T cell repertoires in COVID-19. The repertoire was sequenced with immunoSEQ multiplex PCR; TCRdb's copy has only in-frame clones and lacks some. The sample contains about 59,000 clones, around 86% of which appear only once. Sequencing was performed on peripheral blood. All receptors derive from a woman of 80 years or more with acute or convalescent COVID-19. The CDR3 runs from the conserved cysteine through the conserved F or W. Each record gives: J gene, D gene, V gene, clone size, CDR3 DNA, CDR3 protein. D genes are given only for firm matches. Size values are once, few and many counts, or a class for expanded clones, and some rows have none.

j_gene: TRBJ2-3; d_gene: -; v_gene: TRBV27; abundance: -; CDR3nt: TGTGCCAGCAGTTTAGACAGGATCACAGATGCGCAGTATTTT; CDR3aa: CASSLDRITDAQYF
j_gene: TRBJ1-1; d_gene: TRBD1; v_gene: TRBV9; abundance: -; CDR3nt: TGTGCCAGCAGCATCGGGACAGGGAGGGGTGATGCTTTCTTT; CDR3aa: CASSIGTGRGDAFF
j_gene: TRBJ2-1; d_gene: TRBD2; v_gene: TRBV7-9; abundance: -; CDR3nt: TGTGCCAGCAGCACTTCGACTAGCGGGGAGTCCTACAATGAGCAGTTCTTC; CDR3aa: CASSTSTSGESYNEQFF
j_gene: TRBJ2-3; d_gene: TRBD2; v_gene: TRBV15; abundance: -; CDR3nt: TGTGCCACCAGGGGGAGGACTGACGACCTGGGACTAGTGTCAGATACGCAGTATTTT; CDR3aa: CATRGRTDDLGLVSDTQYF
j_gene: TRBJ2-7; d_gene: -; v_gene: TRBV3-1/TRBV3-2; abundance: -; CDR3nt: TGTGCCAGCAGCCAAGGGACAGGCGGGACTGGTGCCTACGAGCAGTACTTC; CDR3aa: CASSQGTGGTGAYEQYF
j_gene: TRBJ2-5; d_gene: TRBD2; v_gene: TRBV3-1/TRBV3-2; abundance: -; CDR3nt: TGTGCCAGCAGCCAAGATAGCGGGAGCCAAGAGACCCAGTACTTC; CDR3aa: CASSQDSGSQETQYF
j_gene: TRBJ1-2; d_gene: TRBD1; v_gene: TRBV30; abundance: once; CDR3nt: TGTGCCTGGAGGAACAGGGGATATAACTATGGCTACACCTTC; CDR3aa: CAWRNRGYNYGYTF
j_gene: TRBJ2-1; d_gene: -; v_gene: TRBV7-2; abundance: -; CDR3nt: TGTGCCAGCAGCTTGGGGATGGGAGATGAGCAGTTCTTC; CDR3aa: CASSLGMGDEQFF
j_gene: TRBJ2-3; d_gene: TRBD2; v_gene: TRBV6-5; abundance: -; CDR3nt: TGTGCCAGCGGGGGGGAATTTACGCAGTATTTT; CDR3aa: CASGGEFTQYF
j_gene: TRBJ2-7; d_gene: -; v_gene: TRBV5-1; abundance: -; CDR3nt: TGCGCCCGCAGCTTGGGGGGCGGGGTTCGGGAGCAGTACTTC; CDR3aa: CARSLGGGVREQYF
j_gene: TRBJ2-4; d_gene: TRBD1; v_gene: TRBV28; abundance: once; CDR3nt: TGTGCCAGCAGTTGGACAGGGGCAAACATTCAGTACTTC; CDR3aa: CASSWTGANIQYF
j_gene: TRBJ2-6; d_gene: -; v_gene: TRBV2; abundance: -; CDR3nt: TGTGCCAGCAGCGTAAACTCTGGGGCCAACGTCCTGACTTTC; CDR3aa: CASSVNSGANVLTF
j_gene: TRBJ1-4; d_gene: TRBD1; v_gene: TRBV7-6; abundance: -; CDR3nt: TGTGCCAGCAGCCCGGACAGGCTACGTGCAACTAATGAAAAACTGTTTTTT; CDR3aa: CASSPDRLRATNEKLFF
j_gene: TRBJ1-4; d_gene: TRBD1; v_gene: TRBV30; abundance: -; CDR3nt: TGTGCCTGGAGTGGGGGGGACAGTGACCCTAATGAAAAACTGTTTTTT; CDR3aa: CAWSGGDSDPNEKLFF
j_gene: TRBJ1-1; d_gene: TRBD1; v_gene: TRBV10-2; abundance: -; CDR3nt: TGCGCCAGCAGTACAGGGGATCTGAACACTGAAGCTTTCTTT; CDR3aa: CASSTGDLNTEAFF
j_gene: TRBJ2-1; d_gene: TRBD1; v_gene: TRBV3-1/TRBV3-2; abundance: -; CDR3nt: TGTGCCAGCAGCCAAGGGGAACAGGGGTACAATGAGCAGTTCTTC; CDR3aa: CASSQGEQGYNEQFF
j_gene: TRBJ2-3; d_gene: TRBD2; v_gene: TRBV5-1; abundance: -; CDR3nt: TGCGCCAGCAGCTTGACGGCGGGGGGACCCACAGATACGCAGTATTTT; CDR3aa: CASSLTAGGPTDTQYF
j_gene: TRBJ1-1; d_gene: -; v_gene: TRBV9; abundance: -; CDR3nt: TGTGCCAGCAGCGTAGGGTCGGGGGGACCGATGAACACTGAAGCTTTCTTT; CDR3aa: CASSVGSGGPMNTEAFF
j_gene: TRBJ2-5; d_gene: TRBD1; v_gene: TRBV7-8; abundance: -; CDR3nt: TGTGCCAGCAGCCAGGGGGAGGAGACCCAGTACTTC; CDR3aa: CASSQGEETQYF
j_gene: TRBJ2-6; d_gene: -; v_gene: TRBV7-3; abundance: -; CDR3nt: TGTGCCAGCAGCTTCTCCTCTGGGGCCAACGTCCTGACTTTC; CDR3aa: CASSFSSGANVLTF
j_gene: TRBJ1-5; d_gene: -; v_gene: TRBV19; abundance: -; CDR3nt: TGTGCCAGTAGTATAATGTCGGTTCAGCCCCAGCATTTT; CDR3aa: CASSIMSVQPQHF
j_gene: TRBJ2-3; d_gene: TRBD2; v_gene: TRBV28; abundance: -; CDR3nt: TGTGCCAGCAGTTTTCAGACTAGCGGGACAGATACGCAGTATTTT; CDR3aa: CASSFQTSGTDTQYF
j_gene: TRBJ2-2; d_gene: -; v_gene: TRBV6-4; abundance: -; CDR3nt: TGTGCCAGCAGACTAGAAGTGGACACCGGGGAGCTGTTTTTT; CDR3aa: CASRLEVDTGELFF
j_gene: TRBJ2-7; d_gene: TRBD2; v_gene: TRBV5-1; abundance: -; CDR3nt: TGCGCCAGCAGACTAGCGGGAGCCTCCGAGCAGTACTTC; CDR3aa: CASRLAGASEQYF
j_gene: TRBJ2-5; d_gene: TRBD1; v_gene: TRBV5-1; abundance: -; CDR3nt: TGCGCCAGCAGTTATCAGGGGGAGGAGACCCAGTACTTC; CDR3aa: CASSYQGEETQYF
j_gene: TRBJ2-3; d_gene: TRBD2; v_gene: TRBV5-1; abundance: -; CDR3nt: TGCGCCAGCAGCCGGGGACTAGCGGCCTCGGGAGATACGCAGTATTTT; CDR3aa: CASSRGLAASGDTQYF
j_gene: TRBJ2-7; d_gene: -; v_gene: TRBV19; abundance: -; CDR3nt: TGTGCCAGTAGTCACAGGGCCTCCTACGAGCAGTACTTC; CDR3aa: CASSHRASYEQYF
j_gene: TRBJ2-1; d_gene: TRBD1; v_gene: TRBV27; abundance: -; CDR3nt: TGTGCCAGCAGCCGACCCGGGACAGGGACGAAGCAGTTCTTC; CDR3aa: CASSRPGTGTKQFF
j_gene: TRBJ2-7; d_gene: -; v_gene: TRBV5-1; abundance: few; CDR3nt: TGCGCCAGCAGCCCAGATCGGGACGAGCAGTACTTC; CDR3aa: CASSPDRDEQYF
j_gene: TRBJ2-1; d_gene: -; v_gene: TRBV24-1; abundance: -; CDR3nt: TGTGCCACCAGTGAGATTGACAGCTCCTACAATGAGCAGTTCTTC; CDR3aa: CATSEIDSSYNEQFF
j_gene: TRBJ2-1; d_gene: -; v_gene: TRBV9; abundance: -; CDR3nt: TGTGCCAGCAGCGTAAAGGAGAAGCAGTTCTTC; CDR3aa: CASSVKEKQFF
j_gene: TRBJ2-1; d_gene: TRBD2; v_gene: TRBV19; abundance: -; CDR3nt: TGTGCCAGTAAAGATCCCAGCGGGGGTTACAATGAGCAGTTCTTC; CDR3aa: CASKDPSGGYNEQFF
j_gene: TRBJ2-7; d_gene: TRBD1; v_gene: TRBV11-2; abundance: -; CDR3nt: TGTGCCAGCAGCCCACCACAGGGGCCCTACGAGCAGTACTTC; CDR3aa: CASSPPQGPYEQYF
j_gene: TRBJ1-1; d_gene: -; v_gene: TRBV4-2; abundance: once; CDR3nt: TGTGCCAGCAGCCAGGAGGGAGGGAACACTGAAGCTTTCTTT; CDR3aa: CASSQEGGNTEAFF
j_gene: TRBJ1-3; d_gene: -; v_gene: TRBV20-1; abundance: -; CDR3nt: TGCAGTGCTATCGTCGGAAACACCATATATTTT; CDR3aa: CSAIVGNTIYF
j_gene: TRBJ1-2; d_gene: TRBD1; v_gene: TRBV5-8; abundance: -; CDR3nt: TGTGCCAGCAGCCGACAGGGTGGGAGCTATGGCTACACCTTC; CDR3aa: CASSRQGGSYGYTF
j_gene: TRBJ1-4; d_gene: TRBD1; v_gene: TRBV3-1/TRBV3-2; abundance: few; CDR3nt: TGTGCCAGCAGCCAACAGGGGGCTTTAAAACTGTTTTTT; CDR3aa: CASSQQGALKLFF
j_gene: TRBJ2-1; d_gene: -; v_gene: TRBV4-2; abundance: -; CDR3nt: TGTGCCAGCAGCCAAGATGGAGCGGTAGACAATGAGCAGTTCTTC; CDR3aa: CASSQDGAVDNEQFF
j_gene: TRBJ2-1; d_gene: TRBD2; v_gene: TRBV5-1; abundance: -; CDR3nt: TGCGCCAGCAACTCTGGCGGGGGGCAATTAAGCTCCTACAATGAGCAGTTCTTC; CDR3aa: CASNSGGGQLSSYNEQFF
j_gene: TRBJ2-3; d_gene: -; v_gene: TRBV21-1; abundance: -; CDR3nt: TGTGCCAGCACCAAATATCAAGGTAGGAGGGGAGGGGATACGCAGTATTTT; CDR3aa: CASTKYQGRRGGDTQYF
j_gene: TRBJ2-1; d_gene: TRBD2; v_gene: TRBV9; abundance: -; CDR3nt: TGTGCCAGCAGCGTAGCGGAGCGGGGTCATGGGGGTGAGCAGTTCTTC; CDR3aa: CASSVAERGHGGEQFF
j_gene: TRBJ2-3; d_gene: -; v_gene: TRBV5-6; abundance: -; CDR3nt: TGTGCCAGCAGCTTTTTCGGGGGACGCACAGATACGCAGTATTTT; CDR3aa: CASSFFGGRTDTQYF
j_gene: TRBJ2-2; d_gene: TRBD1; v_gene: TRBV29-1; abundance: -; CDR3nt: TGCAGCGGCCGACAGGGGAACACCGGGGAGCTGTTTTTT; CDR3aa: CSGRQGNTGELFF
j_gene: TRBJ1-1; d_gene: TRBD1; v_gene: TRBV3-1/TRBV3-2; abundance: -; CDR3nt: TGTGCCAGCAGCCTGGGACAGATGAACACTGAAGCTTTCTTT; CDR3aa: CASSLGQMNTEAFF
j_gene: TRBJ2-1; d_gene: -; v_gene: TRBV14; abundance: few; CDR3nt: TGTGCCAGCAGCCAAGACGTCGGGCGACAGAGCTCCTACAATGAGCAGTTCTTC; CDR3aa: CASSQDVGRQSSYNEQFF
j_gene: TRBJ1-5; d_gene: -; v_gene: TRBV27; abundance: -; CDR3nt: TGTGCCAGCAGTTTACAGGGTTGGAGCAATCAGCCCCAGCATTTT; CDR3aa: CASSLQGWSNQPQHF
j_gene: TRBJ2-7; d_gene: TRBD2; v_gene: TRBV7-6; abundance: -; CDR3nt: TGTGCCAGCAGCTTTAGCGGGAGGGCCATTTTCGACGAGCAGTACTTC; CDR3aa: CASSFSGRAIFDEQYF
j_gene: TRBJ2-5; d_gene: TRBD2; v_gene: TRBV18; abundance: few; CDR3nt: TGTGCCAGCTCACCACAGCCGGGAGGAGGAGAGACCCAGTACTTC; CDR3aa: CASSPQPGGGETQYF